The 32 T cell receptor beta chains presented below share a single source sample, sequenced in a study of cytomegalovirus exposure and HLA in healthy donors. PCR involved 60 Vbeta and 13 Jbeta primers. Libraries were prepared by immunoSEQ multiplex PCR; TCRdb keeps only in-frame clonotypes and omits some of them. Of over 150,000 clones detected, approximately 69% appear once; the ten largest clones hold 2.1%. The sample comprised PBMCs. These receptors all stem from a young man in good health and CMV-seronegative.

The genes are TRBV5-1 and TRBJ2-1, with 7 bases that match TRBD2. This CDR3 is 17 amino acids long. Germline V CDR1 and CDR2: SGHRS, YFSETQ. The trim removed 3 bases at V and 0 bases at J, leaving 9 bases unmatched. CDR3 protein: CASSSLNGGSSYNEQFF. The CDR3 DNA is TGCGCCAGCAGCTCACTCAACGGGGGGAGCTCCTACAATGAGCAGTTCTTC.

The chain joins TRBV4-3 to TRBJ1-6; 10 nucleotides agree with TRBD1. There are 15 residues in the CDR3. With 2 bases clipped from V and 8 bases from J, the junction kept 3 bases outside the gene matches. Germline V gives CDR1 LGHNA, CDR2 YSLEER. CDR3 coding DNA: TGCGCCAGCAGCCAATCCGGGACAGGGGATTCACCCCTCCACTTT. It yields the protein CASSQSGTGDSPLHF.

This clone has more than one count but fewer than ten. The CDR3 DNA sequence: TGCGCCAGCAGCCAAGGGGTAGGAGCAGGAAACACCATATATTTT. This translates into CASSQGVGAGNTIYF. The chain joins TRBV4-3 to TRBJ1-3; D is unresolved. CDR3 length: 15 residues. V was cut by 1 base and J by 4 bases, with 11 bases left in between. CDR1 and CDR2 from the germline V gene are LGHNA and YSLEER.

In its sample, this clone was seen a few times. The chain uses TRBV7-2 and TRBJ1-1; D is undetermined. The CDR3 has 13 residues. V lost 4 bases to trimming and J lost 4 bases, with 10 bases between them. From germline, CDR1 is SGHTA and CDR2 FQGNSA. The chain's CDR3 is CASSSSRSTEAFF. The CDR3, as DNA: TGTGCCAGCAGCTCCAGCCGGAGCACTGAAGCTTTCTTT.

The rearrangement uses TRBV7-8 and TRBJ2-3; 10 bases match TRBD1. V dropped 6 bases and J dropped 3; count of bases not matched to a gene: 6. CDR3 length: 15 amino acids. From germline, CDR1 is SGHVS and CDR2 FQNEAQ. The chain's CDR3 is CASRPPGQGTDTQYF. The CDR3, as DNA: TGTGCCAGCAGGCCCCCGGGACAGGGGACAGATACGCAGTATTTT.

V is TRBV7-2 and J is TRBJ1-1; D unresolved. V dropped 5 bases and J dropped 5 bases, with 9 bases sitting between them. This CDR3 contains 12 residues. Germline CDR1 is SGHTA and CDR2 is FQGNSA. The DNA of the CDR3 is TGTGCCAGCAGCAACTTTCGTACTGAAGCTTTCTTT. Translation gives CASSNFRTEAFF.

This clone was seen just once. V gene TRBV6-1 combines with J gene TRBJ2-5; D is unclear. The CDR3 has 14 amino acids. Trimming shortened V by 2 bases and J by 5 bases, and 12 bases separated the two germline ends. Germline V gene lookup returns CDR1 MNHNS and CDR2 SASEGT. The CDR3 loop reads CASSEWQIIETQYF. In DNA form, the CDR3 reads TGTGCCAGCAGTGAATGGCAGATAATCGAGACCCAGTACTTC.

The chain links TRBV6-1 to TRBJ1-1; D uncertain. CDR1 is MNHNS and CDR2 is SASEGT in the germline V gene. CDR3 length equals 15 residues. Trimming shortened V by 1 base and J by 1 base, and 10 bases separated the two germline ends. The CDR3 here is CASSEVPGTNTEAFF. The CDR3 DNA reads as TGTGCCAGCAGTGAAGTGCCAGGAACGAACACTGAAGCTTTCTTT.

The chain uses TRBV10-3 and TRBJ2-3, with 7 bases matching TRBD2. With V trimmed by 3 bases and J by 5 bases, 11 bases remained unmatched. Germline V gene lookup returns CDR1 ENHRY and CDR2 SYGVKD. This CDR3 contains 16 residues. The CDR3 reads CAISDPPRSSGDTQYF. In nucleotides, the CDR3 is TGTGCCATCAGTGACCCCCCTAGGTCTAGCGGAGATACGCAGTATTTT.

The genes are TRBV4-3 and TRBJ2-3; the match to TRBD2 covers 8 bases. CDR3 length: 16 amino acids. The junction had 9 bases not matched to a gene; V was cut back by 3 bases and J by 4 bases. Per the germline V gene, CDR1 is LGHNA and CDR2 is YSLEER. This chain's CDR3 is CASSQASGGVADTQYF. CDR3 nucleotide sequence: TGCGCCAGCAGCCAGGCTTCGGGGGGGGTTGCAGATACGCAGTATTTT.

The CDR3 is CASSEAINTEAFF. The CDR3, as DNA: TGTGCCAGCAGCGAAGCCATAAACACTGAAGCTTTCTTT. V and J are TRBV5-4 and TRBJ1-1; no definite D call. CDR1 is SGHNT, CDR2 YYREEE, per germline (reference sequence). The CDR3 loop spans 13 amino acids. V was pared by 4 bases and J by 2 bases, with 9 bases between. Using reference TRBV5-4 and TRBJ1-1 for the parts outside the CDR3, the full variable domain is ETGVTQSPTHLIKTRGQQVTLRCSSQSGHNTVSWYQQALGQGPQFIFQYYREEENGRGNFPPRFSGLQFPNYSSELNVNALELDDSALYLCASSEAINTEAFFGQGTRLTVV.

The V and J genes are TRBV5-4 and TRBJ1-4, with a tentative D call TRBD1 (5 bases). V lost 3 bases and J 7 bases, leaving 16 bases between the germline ends. Germline V gives CDR1 SGHNT, CDR2 YYREEE (reference sequence). The CDR3 sequence is 15 residues long. The chain's CDR3 is CASSSQGGGIEKLFF. Here the CDR3 DNA reads TGTGCCAGCAGCTCCCAAGGCGGGGGGATTGAAAAACTGTTTTTT.

The rearrangement links TRBV11-2 to TRBJ1-1; 8 bases fit TRBD1. The CDR3 consists of 13 residues. The trim removed 3 bases at V and 7 bases at J, leaving 4 bases unmatched. The germline gives CDR1 SGHAT, CDR2 FQNNGV. The CDR3 DNA reads TGTGCCAGCAGCTTGGGGGGACAGGATGAAGCTTTCTTT. Translation: CASSLGGQDEAFF. Together with reference TRBV11-2 and TRBJ1-1, the CDR3 gives the full variable domain: EAGVAQSPRYKIIEKRQSVAFWCNPISGHATLYWYQQILGQGPKLLIQFQNNGVVDDSQLPKDRFSAERLKGVDSTLKIQPAKLEDSAVYLCASSLGGQDEAFFGQGTRLTVV.

This clone was seen only a few times. This chain joins TRBV4-1 and TRBJ2-7; 8 bases line up with TRBD2. V dropped 0 bases and J dropped 7; count of bases not matched to a gene: 11. This CDR3 has 16 residues. Germline CDR1 MGHRA, CDR2 YSYEKL. DNA of the CDR3: TGCGCCAGCAGCCAAGATCAGGGTAGCGGGGTAAAAGAGCAGTACTTC. Translation: CASSQDQGSGVKEQYF.

The rearrangement joins TRBV6-6 to TRBJ2-1; 9 nucleotides match TRBD1. The V gene end was trimmed by 5 bases and the J gene end by 8 bases; junction bases not matched to a gene: 4. The CDR3 has 13 residues. CDR1 is MNHNY and CDR2 is SVGAGI in the germline V gene (reference sequence). The CDR3, as DNA: TGTGCCAGCAGTCTTGGACAGGGGTATGAGCAGTTCTTC. Amino acid sequence: CASSLGQGYEQFF.

This clone was seen more than once but under ten times. The DNA of the CDR3 is TGTGCCAGCAGTGAAGAGACTAGCTTCTACGAGCAGTACTTC. Protein sequence: CASSEETSFYEQYF. V is TRBV6-5 and J is TRBJ2-7; 7 bases map to TRBD2. The length of the CDR3 is 14 residues. The germline CDR1 and CDR2 sequences are MNHEY and SVGAGI. V dropped 5 bases and J dropped 3; count of bases not matched to a gene: 7.

This chain links TRBV4-3 with TRBJ2-3; D unresolved. CDR3 length: 15 amino acids. Between the trimmed V and J ends, which lost 1 base and 2 bases, there was a span of 10 bases. CDR1 and CDR2 from the germline V gene are LGHNA and YSLEER. The CDR3 reads CASSQVPRITDTQYF. The CDR3 DNA sequence: TGCGCCAGCAGCCAAGTCCCTAGGATCACAGATACGCAGTATTTT.

A single count supports this clone. The CDR3 sequence is CASSHLTGERTDTQYF. The CDR3 region has the DNA TGCGCCAGCAGCCATCTTACAGGGGAGCGCACAGATACGCAGTATTTT. The chain uses TRBV4-3 and TRBJ2-3; TRBD1 matches at 7 bases. The length of the CDR3 is 16 residues. The ends lost 3 bases at V and 1 base at J; junction bases unmatched: 7. In germline, CDR1 is LGHNA, CDR2 YSLEER.

V usage is TRBV4-2 and J usage is TRBJ1-2, with 8 positions matching TRBD1. CDR1 is LGHNA, CDR2 YNFKEQ, per germline. V shed 3 bases, J shed 1 base, and the junction held 7 bases outside the gene matches. The CDR3 consists of 16 residues. CDR3 DNA: TGTGCCAGCAGCCATGTCCCGGGACAGGATAACTATGGCTACACCTTC. Translated: CASSHVPGQDNYGYTF.

This rearrangement joins TRBV20-1 to TRBJ2-1; D is uncertain. This CDR3 contains 11 residues. Trimming took off 3 bases at V and 6 bases at J, with 6 bases between the two ends. CDR1 and CDR2 from the germline V gene are DFQATT and SNEGSKA (reference sequence). This CDR3 is CSASISNEQFF. The CDR3 DNA sequence: TGCAGTGCTAGTATCAGCAATGAGCAGTTCTTC.

The chain links TRBV9 to TRBJ1-1; TRBD1 might be the D (5 bases). The CDR3 is made up of 15 amino acids. Trimming took 3 bases from V and 6 from J, leaving 18 bases between them. CDR1 and CDR2 (germline): SGDLS, YYNGEE. CDR3 protein: CASSAYLQGRSEAFF. CDR3 bases: TGTGCCAGCAGCGCCTACCTTCAGGGTCGGTCTGAAGCTTTCTTT.

The chain links TRBV19 to TRBJ2-1, with 10 bases identical to TRBD2. CDR1 LNHDA and CDR2 SQIVND come from the germline V gene (reference sequence). The CDR3 is made up of 15 amino acids. V shed 6 bases and J 8 bases; nucleotides not matched to a gene: 10. The CDR3 reads CASSDGSGGADEQFF. The CDR3 nucleotides read TGTGCCAGTAGCGATGGGAGCGGGGGGGCTGATGAGCAGTTCTTC.

This rearrangement joins TRBV15 to TRBJ2-3; 8 nucleotides agree with TRBD1. The junction had 14 bases not matched to a gene; V was cut back by 0 bases and J by 3 bases. The CDR3 has 19 residues. The germline gives CDR1 LNHNV, CDR2 YYDKDF (reference sequence). The CDR3 DNA follows: TGTGCCACCAGCAGAGACCAAATTTCTCAGGGGGCCCGGACAGATACGCAGTATTTT. Translation gives CATSRDQISQGARTDTQYF.

This chain uses TRBV15 with TRBJ2-5; possible D gene TRBD1, 5 bases. Trimming left V 0 bases short and J 1 base short, with 12 bases between. The germline V gene encodes CDR1 LNHNV and CDR2 YYDKDF (reference sequence). The length of the CDR3 is 16 residues. The CDR3 region has the DNA TGTGCCACCAGCAGAGATGGGGCAGGGATCCAAGAGACCCAGTACTTC. Translation: CATSRDGAGIQETQYF.

The chain is built from TRBV7-2 and TRBJ2-7; possibly TRBD1 for D (6 bases). The germline CDR1 and CDR2 sequences are SGHTA and FQGNSA. Trimming took 2 bases from V and 6 from J, leaving 14 bases between them. The CDR3 contains 14 residues. CDR3 in DNA: TGTGCCAGCAGCTTAAACCCAGGGGTGCGCGAGCAGTACTTC. Translating gives CASSLNPGVREQYF.

The chain employs TRBV28 and TRBJ2-6; D gene unclear. Germline V gene lookup returns CDR1 MDHEN and CDR2 SYDVKM. CDR3 length equals 15 residues. V lost 5 bases and J 3 bases, leaving 11 bases between the germline ends. CDR3 in amino acids: CASSTTGLGANVLTF. CDR3 DNA sequence: TGTGCCAGCAGTACGACGGGTCTTGGGGCCAACGTCCTGACTTTC.

The chain has TRBV29-1 and TRBJ2-1, with D maybe TRBD1 (6 bases). The CDR3 runs to 11 residues. Per the germline V gene, CDR1 is SQVTM and CDR2 is ANQGSEA. V was shortened by 7 bases and J by 7 bases, with 11 bases between the two germline ends. The CDR3 region is CSAVRGNEQFF. The CDR3 nucleotides are TGCAGCGCAGTAAGGGGGAATGAGCAGTTCTTC.

The chain combines TRBV7-9 with TRBJ2-5; 7 bases match TRBD1. After removal of 5 bases from V and 2 bases from J, the junction contained 5 bases not matched to a gene. CDR3 length: 14 residues. Germline V lookup: CDR1 SEHNR, CDR2 FQNEAQ (reference sequence). The CDR3 DNA reads as TGTGCCAGCAGCCGGGACAGTGAACAAGAGACCCAGTACTTC. It encodes CASSRDSEQETQYF.

This chain connects TRBV6-6 to TRBJ2-1; 8 positions agree with TRBD2. Trimming removed 5 bases from V and 6 bases from J; junction bases left unmatched: 9. There are 15 residues in the CDR3. Germline CDR1 MNHNY, CDR2 SVGAGI (reference sequence). CDR3 coding DNA: TGTGCCAGCAGTATTAGCGGGATGGGGCGCAATGAGCAGTTCTTC. Translating gives CASSISGMGRNEQFF.

This clone has more than one count but fewer than ten. The chain carries TRBV4-2 and TRBJ2-2, with TRBD2 matching 7 bases. CDR3 length equals 15 residues. V shed 2 bases, J shed 5 bases, and the junction held 5 bases outside the gene matches. CDR1 is LGHNA, CDR2 YNFKEQ, per germline. The CDR3 DNA reads as TGTGCCAGCAGCCAAAGCGGGGATTTTACCGGGGAGCTGTTTTTT. It translates to CASSQSGDFTGELFF.

This sequence joins TRBV28 and TRBJ1-1, with 8 bases identical to TRBD1. Trimming removed 4 bases from V and 4 bases from J; junction bases left unmatched: 11. CDR3 length: 16 residues. CDR1 is MDHEN, CDR2 SYDVKM, per germline. This CDR3 reads CASSSPQGAQGTEAFF. CDR3 in DNA: TGTGCCAGCAGTTCGCCCCAGGGGGCGCAGGGCACTGAAGCTTTCTTT.

This chain uses TRBV6-6 with TRBJ2-6; perhaps TRBD1 as D (5 bases). Trimming removed 2 bases at V and 2 bases at J, with 10 bases between. This CDR3 has 16 amino acids. Looked up from germline, CDR1 is MNHNY and CDR2 is SVGAGI (reference sequence). The CDR3 loop is CASSYTGSAGANVLTF. DNA for the CDR3: TGTGCCAGCAGTTACACAGGATCAGCTGGGGCCAACGTCCTGACTTTC.